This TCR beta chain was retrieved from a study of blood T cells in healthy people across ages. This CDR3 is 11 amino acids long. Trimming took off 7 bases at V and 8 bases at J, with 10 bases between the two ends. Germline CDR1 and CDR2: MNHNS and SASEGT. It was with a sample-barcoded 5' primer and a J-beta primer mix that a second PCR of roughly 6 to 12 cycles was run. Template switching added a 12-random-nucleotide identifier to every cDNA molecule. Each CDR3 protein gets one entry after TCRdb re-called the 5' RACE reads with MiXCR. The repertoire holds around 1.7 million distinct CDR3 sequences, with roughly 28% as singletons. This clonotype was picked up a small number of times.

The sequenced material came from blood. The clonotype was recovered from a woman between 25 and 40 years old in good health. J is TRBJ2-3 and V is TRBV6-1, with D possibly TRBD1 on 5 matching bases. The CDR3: CASNQGPTQYF. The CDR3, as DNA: TGTGCCAGCAACCAGGGTCCTACGCAGTATTTT.